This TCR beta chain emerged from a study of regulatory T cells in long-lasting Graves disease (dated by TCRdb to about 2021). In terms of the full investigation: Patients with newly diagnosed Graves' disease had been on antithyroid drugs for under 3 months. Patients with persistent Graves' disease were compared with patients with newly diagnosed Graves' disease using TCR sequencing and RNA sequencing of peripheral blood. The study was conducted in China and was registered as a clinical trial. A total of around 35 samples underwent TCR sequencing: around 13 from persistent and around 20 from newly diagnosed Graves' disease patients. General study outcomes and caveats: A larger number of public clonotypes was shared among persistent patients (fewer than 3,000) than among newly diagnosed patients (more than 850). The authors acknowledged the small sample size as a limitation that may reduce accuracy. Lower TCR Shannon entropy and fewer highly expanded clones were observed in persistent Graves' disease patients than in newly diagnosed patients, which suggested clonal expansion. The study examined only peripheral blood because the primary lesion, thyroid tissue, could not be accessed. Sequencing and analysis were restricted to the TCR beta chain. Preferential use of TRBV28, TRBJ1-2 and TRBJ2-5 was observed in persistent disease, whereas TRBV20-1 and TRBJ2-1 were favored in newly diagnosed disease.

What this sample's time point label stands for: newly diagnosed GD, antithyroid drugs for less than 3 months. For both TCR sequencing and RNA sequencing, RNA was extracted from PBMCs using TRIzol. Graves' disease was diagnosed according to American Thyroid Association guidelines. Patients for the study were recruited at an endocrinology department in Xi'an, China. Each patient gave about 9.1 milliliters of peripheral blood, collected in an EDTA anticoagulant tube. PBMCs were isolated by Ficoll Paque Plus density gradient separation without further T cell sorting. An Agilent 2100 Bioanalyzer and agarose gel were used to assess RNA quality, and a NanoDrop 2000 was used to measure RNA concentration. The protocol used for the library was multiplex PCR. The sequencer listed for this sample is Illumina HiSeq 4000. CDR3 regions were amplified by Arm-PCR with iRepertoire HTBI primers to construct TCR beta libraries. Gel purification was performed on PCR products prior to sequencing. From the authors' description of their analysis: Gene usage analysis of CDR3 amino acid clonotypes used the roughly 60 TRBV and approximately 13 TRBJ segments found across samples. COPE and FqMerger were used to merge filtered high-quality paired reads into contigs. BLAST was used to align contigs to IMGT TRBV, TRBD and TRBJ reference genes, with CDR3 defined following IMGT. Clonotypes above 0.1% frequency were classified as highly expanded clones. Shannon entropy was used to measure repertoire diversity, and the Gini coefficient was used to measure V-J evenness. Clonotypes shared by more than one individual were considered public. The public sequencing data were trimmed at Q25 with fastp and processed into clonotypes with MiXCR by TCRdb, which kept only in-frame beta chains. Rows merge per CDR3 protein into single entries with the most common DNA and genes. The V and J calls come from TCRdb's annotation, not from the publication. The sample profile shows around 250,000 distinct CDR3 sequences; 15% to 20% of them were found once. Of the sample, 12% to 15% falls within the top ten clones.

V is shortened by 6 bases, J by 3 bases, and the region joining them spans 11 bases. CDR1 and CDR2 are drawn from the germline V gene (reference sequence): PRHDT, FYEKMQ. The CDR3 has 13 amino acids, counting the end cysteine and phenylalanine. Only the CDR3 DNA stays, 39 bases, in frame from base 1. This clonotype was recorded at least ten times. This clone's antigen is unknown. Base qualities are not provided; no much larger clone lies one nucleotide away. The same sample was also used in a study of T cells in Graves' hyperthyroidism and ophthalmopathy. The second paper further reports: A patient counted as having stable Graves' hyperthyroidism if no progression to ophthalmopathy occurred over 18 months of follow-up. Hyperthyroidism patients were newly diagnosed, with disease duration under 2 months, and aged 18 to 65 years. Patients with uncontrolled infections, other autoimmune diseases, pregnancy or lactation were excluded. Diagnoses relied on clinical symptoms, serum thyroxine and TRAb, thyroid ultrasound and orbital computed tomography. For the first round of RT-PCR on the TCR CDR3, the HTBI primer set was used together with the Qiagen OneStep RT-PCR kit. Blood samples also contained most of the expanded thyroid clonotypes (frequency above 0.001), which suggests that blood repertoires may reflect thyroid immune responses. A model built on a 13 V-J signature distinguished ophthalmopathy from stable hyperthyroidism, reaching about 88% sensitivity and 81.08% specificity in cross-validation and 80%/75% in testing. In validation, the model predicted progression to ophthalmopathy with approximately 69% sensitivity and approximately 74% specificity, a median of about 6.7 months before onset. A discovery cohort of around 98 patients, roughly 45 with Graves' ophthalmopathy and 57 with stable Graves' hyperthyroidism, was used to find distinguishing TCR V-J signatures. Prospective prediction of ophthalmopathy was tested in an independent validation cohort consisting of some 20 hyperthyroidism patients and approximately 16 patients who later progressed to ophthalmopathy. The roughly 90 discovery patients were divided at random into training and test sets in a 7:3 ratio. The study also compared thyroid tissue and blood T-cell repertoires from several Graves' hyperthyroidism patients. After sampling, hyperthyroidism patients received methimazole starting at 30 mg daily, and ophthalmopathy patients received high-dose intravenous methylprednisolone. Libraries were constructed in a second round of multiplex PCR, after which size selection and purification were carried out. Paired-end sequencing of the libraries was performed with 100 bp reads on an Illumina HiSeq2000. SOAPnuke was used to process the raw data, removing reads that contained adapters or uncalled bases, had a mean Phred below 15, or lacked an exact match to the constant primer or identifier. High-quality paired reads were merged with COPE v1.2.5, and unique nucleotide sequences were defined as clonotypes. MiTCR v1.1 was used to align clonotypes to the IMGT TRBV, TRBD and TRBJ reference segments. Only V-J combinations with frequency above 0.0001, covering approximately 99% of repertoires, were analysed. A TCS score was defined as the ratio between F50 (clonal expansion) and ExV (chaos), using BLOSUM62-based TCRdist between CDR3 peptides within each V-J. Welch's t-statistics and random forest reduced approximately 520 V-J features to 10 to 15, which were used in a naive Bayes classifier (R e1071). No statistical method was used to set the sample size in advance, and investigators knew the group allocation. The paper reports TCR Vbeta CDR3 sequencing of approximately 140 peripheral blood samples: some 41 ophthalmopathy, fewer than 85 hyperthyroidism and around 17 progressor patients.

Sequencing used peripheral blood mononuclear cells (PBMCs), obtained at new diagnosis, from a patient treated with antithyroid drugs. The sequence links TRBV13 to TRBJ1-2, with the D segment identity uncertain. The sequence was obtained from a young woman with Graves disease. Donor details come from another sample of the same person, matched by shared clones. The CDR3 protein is CASSPQDDYGYTF. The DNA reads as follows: TGTGCCAGCAGTCCTCAGGACGACTATGGCTACACCTTC.